This passage covers 4 T cell receptor beta chains from one sample sequenced in a study of glioma-infiltrating T cells after dendritic cell vaccination. Profiling relied on immunoSEQ multiplex PCR, and the TCRdb table lists in-frame clones only, not all of them. The sample shows 85,000 to 100,000 clones, about 85% of them seen only once. The time point denotes: after dendritic cell vaccination, including at tumor progression/relapse. The source material was blood, sampled after dendritic cell vaccination. The receptors stem from a human donor with glioblastoma.

The chain couples TRBV5-1 to TRBJ1-2, with D tentatively TRBD1 (6 bases). Trimming cost V 4 bases and J 0 bases, with 10 bases left between them. CDR1 is SGHRS, CDR2 YFSETQ, per germline. CDR3 size: 14 residues. In DNA form, the CDR3 reads TGCGCCAGCAGCATCGGACAGACTAACTATGGCTACACCTTC. Its protein is CASSIGQTNYGYTF.

The chain links TRBV15 to TRBJ2-2; D is perhaps TRBD2 (5 bases). The CDR3 spans 15 residues. Germline CDR1 and CDR2: LNHNV and YYDKDF (reference sequence). The V and J ends lost 0 bases and 5 bases respectively, with 10 bases between them. The CDR3 reads CATSRDRTGTGELFF. The DNA for the CDR3 is TGTGCCACCAGCAGAGACAGGACGGGGACCGGGGAGCTGTTTTTT.

The chain has TRBV11-3 and TRBJ2-1, with TRBD2 matching 11 bases. In germline, CDR1 is SGHNT, CDR2 YENEEA. The length of the CDR3 is 17 residues. Trimming removed 5 bases from V and 1 base from J; junction bases left unmatched: 7. CDR3 DNA: TGTGCCAGCAGCGAACCGGGACTAGCGGATTCCTACAATGAGCAGTTCTTC. This encodes CASSEPGLADSYNEQFF. Together with reference TRBV11-3 and TRBJ2-1, the CDR3 gives the full variable domain: EAGVVQSPRYKIIEKKQPVAFWCNPISGHNTLYWYLQNLGQGPELLIRYENEEAVDDSQLPKDRFSAERLKGVDSTLKIQPAELGDSAVYLCASSEPGLADSYNEQFFGPGTRLTVL.

In this sample, this clone turned up a few times. The J gene is TRBJ1-1, the V gene TRBV2, with D perhaps matching TRBD1 (5 bases). CDR1 is SNHLY and CDR2 is FYNNEI in the germline V gene. With 6 bases removed from V and 8 bases from J, the gap between germline ends came to 22 bases. The CDR3 spans 15 residues. The CDR3 sequence: CASRESPQRAGEAFF. CDR3 coding DNA: TGTGCCAGCAGAGAGAGTCCACAGCGGGCAGGGGAAGCTTTCTTT.